This TCR beta chain was sequenced during a study of blood T cell repertoires in COVID-19. The CDR3 runs 15 residues. CDR1 is WNHNN, CDR2 SYGVQD, per germline (reference sequence). Trimming removed 5 bases from V and 2 bases from J; junction bases left unmatched: 7. Measured with immunoSEQ multiplex PCR; TCRdb has only the in-frame clones, and not every one. The sample has over 70,000 clones, more than 75% seen once. The receptor's source is a woman older than 75 with active or convalescent COVID-19. The sequenced material came from peripheral blood. The J gene is TRBJ2-7, the V gene TRBV10-1; 9 nucleotides match TRBD2. The CDR3 spells CASSSSGGPPYEQYF. The DNA of the CDR3 is TGCGCCAGCAGTTCCAGCGGGGGGCCTCCCTACGAGCAGTACTTC.